The entry that follows covers one T cell receptor beta chain sequence. A much larger clone sits a single nucleotide away, making a read error possible. The sample originates from a study of blood T cells in healthy people across ages. The CDR3 loop spans 16 amino acids. Per the germline V gene, CDR1 is SGHAT and CDR2 is FQNNGV. Total RNA extracted from each sample amounted to at least 5 micrograms. Alongside a J-beta primer mix, a sample-barcoded 5' primer served in a second PCR lasting about 7 to 11 cycles. TCRdb reanalysed the 5' RACE reads using MiXCR and keeps one entry per CDR3 protein. The table has some 1.7 million distinct CDR3 sequences, over 25% seen once.

The receptor was isolated from a woman in her 30s in good health. Material for sequencing was blood. The V gene is TRBV11-2, the J gene TRBJ2-5; 11 nucleotides align to TRBD2. The J call could be wrong; TRBJ2-7 is a better fit for the DNA end. The CDR3 bases are TGTGCCAGCAGCTTTATCTTAGCGGGAGGGCTCAACGAGCAGTACTTC. It yields the protein CASSFILAGGLNEQYF.